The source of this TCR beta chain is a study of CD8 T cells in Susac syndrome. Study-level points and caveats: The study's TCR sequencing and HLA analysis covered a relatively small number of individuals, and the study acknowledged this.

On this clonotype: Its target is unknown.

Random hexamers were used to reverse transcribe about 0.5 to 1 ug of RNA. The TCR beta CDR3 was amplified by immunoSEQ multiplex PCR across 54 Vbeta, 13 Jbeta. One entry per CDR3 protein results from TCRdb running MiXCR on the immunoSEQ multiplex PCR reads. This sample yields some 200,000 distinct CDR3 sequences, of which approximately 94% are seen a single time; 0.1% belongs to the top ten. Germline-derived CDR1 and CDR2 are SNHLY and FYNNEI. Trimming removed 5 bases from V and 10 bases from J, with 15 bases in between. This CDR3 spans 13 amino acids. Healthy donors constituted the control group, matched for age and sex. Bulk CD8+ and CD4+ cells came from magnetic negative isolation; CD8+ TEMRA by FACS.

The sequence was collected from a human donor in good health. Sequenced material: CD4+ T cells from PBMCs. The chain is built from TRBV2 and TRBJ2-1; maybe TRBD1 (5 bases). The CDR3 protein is CASSLGRADEQFF. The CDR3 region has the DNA TGTGCCAGCAGTCTGGGCAGGGCAGACGAGCAGTTCTTC.